Detailed here is one T cell receptor (beta chain). TCRdb re-called the 5' RACE reads; every CDR3 protein appears as one record, without DNA. The sample's table shows 250,000 to 300,000 distinct CDR3 sequences. CDR1 DFQATT and CDR2 SNEGSKA come from the germline V gene (reference sequence). There are 17 residues in the CDR3. The data were taken from a study of T cells expressing NK-cell markers. The chain recombines TRBV20-1 with TRBJ2-4. This TCR came from a woman aged 18 to 69 in good health. The specimen was blood T cells: a sorted CD56 or NKG2C T cell subset, CD4+ or CD8+ T cells, or bulk PBMC T cells (not recorded which). The CDR3 loop is CSARDPFGIKLNNIQYF.